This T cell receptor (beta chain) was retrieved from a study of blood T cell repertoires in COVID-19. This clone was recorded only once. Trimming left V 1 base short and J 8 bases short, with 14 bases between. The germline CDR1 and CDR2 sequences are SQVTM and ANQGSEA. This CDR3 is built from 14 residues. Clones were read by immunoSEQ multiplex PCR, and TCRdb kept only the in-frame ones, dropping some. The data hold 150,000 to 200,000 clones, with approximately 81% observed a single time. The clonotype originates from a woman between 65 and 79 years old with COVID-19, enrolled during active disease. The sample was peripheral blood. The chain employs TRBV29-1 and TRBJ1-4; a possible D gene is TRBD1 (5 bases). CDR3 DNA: TGCAGCGTTGAAGTCGGGGGGGAGAGCGAAAAACTGTTTTTT. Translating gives CSVEVGGESEKLFF.